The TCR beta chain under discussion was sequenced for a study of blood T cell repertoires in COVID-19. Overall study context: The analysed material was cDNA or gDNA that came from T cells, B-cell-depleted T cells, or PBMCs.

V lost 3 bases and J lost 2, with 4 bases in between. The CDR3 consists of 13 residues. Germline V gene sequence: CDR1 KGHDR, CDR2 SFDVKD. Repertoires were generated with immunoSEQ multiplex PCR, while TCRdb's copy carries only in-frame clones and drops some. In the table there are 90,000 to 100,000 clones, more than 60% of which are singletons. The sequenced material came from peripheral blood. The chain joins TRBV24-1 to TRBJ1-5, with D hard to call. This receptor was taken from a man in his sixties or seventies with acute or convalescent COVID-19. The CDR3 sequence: CATSDRGNQPQHF. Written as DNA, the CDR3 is TGTGCCACCAGTGATAGAGGCAATCAGCCCCAGCATTTT.